This TCR beta chain stems from a study of control samples from healthy donors and cancer patients. Germline CDR1 and CDR2: SGDLS and YYNGEE. The V gene lost 4 bases and the J gene lost 4 bases, with 15 bases spanning the gap. The CDR3 sequence is 15 residues long. Assay used: immunoSEQ multiplex PCR; TCRdb lists only in-frame clones, some missing. The table shows 200,000 or so clones, with 90% to 95% occurring only once. The chain has TRBV9 and TRBJ2-1, with D perhaps TRBD1 (6 bases). The sample was blood. This sequence was found in a man aged 25-45 years in good health. The CDR3 sequence is CASSLQGGWYNEQFF. CDR3 DNA: TGTGCCAGCAGCTTACAGGGCGGTTGGTACAATGAGCAGTTCTTC. Supplemented by reference TRBV9 and TRBJ2-1, the full variable domain reads DSGVTQTPKHLITATGQRVTLRCSPRSGDLSVYWYQQSLDQGLQFLIQYYNGEERAKGNILERFSAQQFPDLHSELNLSSLELGDSALYFCASSLQGGWYNEQFFGPGTRLTVL.